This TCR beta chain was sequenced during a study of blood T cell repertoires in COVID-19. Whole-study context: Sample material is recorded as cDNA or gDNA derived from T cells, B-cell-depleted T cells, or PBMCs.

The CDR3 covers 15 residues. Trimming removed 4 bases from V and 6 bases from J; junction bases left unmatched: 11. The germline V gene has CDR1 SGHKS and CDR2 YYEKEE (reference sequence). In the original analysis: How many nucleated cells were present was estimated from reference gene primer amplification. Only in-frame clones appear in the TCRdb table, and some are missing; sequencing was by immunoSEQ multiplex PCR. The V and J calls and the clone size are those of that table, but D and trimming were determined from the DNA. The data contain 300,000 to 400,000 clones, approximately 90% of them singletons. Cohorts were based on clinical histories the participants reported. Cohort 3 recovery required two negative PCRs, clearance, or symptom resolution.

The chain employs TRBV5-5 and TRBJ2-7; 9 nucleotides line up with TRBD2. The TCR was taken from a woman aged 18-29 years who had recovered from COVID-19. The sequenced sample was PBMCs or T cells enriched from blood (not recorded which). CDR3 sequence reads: CASSRRSSGEAEQYF. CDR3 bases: TGTGCCAGCAGCCGAAGATCTAGCGGGGAAGCCGAGCAGTACTTC.